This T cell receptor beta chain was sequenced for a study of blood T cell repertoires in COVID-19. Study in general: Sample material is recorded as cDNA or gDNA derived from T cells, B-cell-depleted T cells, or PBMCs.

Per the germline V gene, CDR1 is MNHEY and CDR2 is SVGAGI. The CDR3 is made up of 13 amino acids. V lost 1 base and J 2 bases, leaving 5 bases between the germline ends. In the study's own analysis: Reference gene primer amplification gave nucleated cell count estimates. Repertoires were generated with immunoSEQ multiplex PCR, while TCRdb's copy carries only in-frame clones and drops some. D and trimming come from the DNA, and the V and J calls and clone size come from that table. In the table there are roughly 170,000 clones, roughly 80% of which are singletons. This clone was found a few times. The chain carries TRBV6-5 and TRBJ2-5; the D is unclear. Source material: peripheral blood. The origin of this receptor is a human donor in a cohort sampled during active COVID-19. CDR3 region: CASSYLQQETQYF. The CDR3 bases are TGTGCCAGCAGTTACTTACAACAAGAGACCCAGTACTTC.